This paragraph covers one T cell receptor beta chain sequence. The antigen is not known. This record comes from a study of T cell responses to AZD1222 COVID-19 vaccine. About the research overall: Pooled samples include second doses given at about 4 or 12 weeks.

Assay used: immunoSEQ multiplex PCR; TCRdb lists only in-frame clones, some missing. The repertoire holds over 75,000 clones, with 80% to 90% as singletons. General study results and limits: Regions 160-218 and 743-854 dominated among vaccine-associated CD4 TCRs spanning spike.

The sequencing here drew on peripheral blood, taken on day 0 of AZD1222 vaccination. The receptor's source is an adult in good health.

CDR3 sequence: CASSLGAGGGTGELFF. CDR3 DNA: TGTGCCAGCAGTTTAGGGGCAGGGGGCGGCACCGGGGAGCTGTTTTTT. This chain connects TRBV28 to TRBJ2-2; 8 nucleotides agree with TRBD1. V was clipped by 2 bases and J by 4 bases; unmatched bases: 6. Germline loops: CDR1 MDHEN, CDR2 SYDVKM. This CDR3 region has 16 residues.